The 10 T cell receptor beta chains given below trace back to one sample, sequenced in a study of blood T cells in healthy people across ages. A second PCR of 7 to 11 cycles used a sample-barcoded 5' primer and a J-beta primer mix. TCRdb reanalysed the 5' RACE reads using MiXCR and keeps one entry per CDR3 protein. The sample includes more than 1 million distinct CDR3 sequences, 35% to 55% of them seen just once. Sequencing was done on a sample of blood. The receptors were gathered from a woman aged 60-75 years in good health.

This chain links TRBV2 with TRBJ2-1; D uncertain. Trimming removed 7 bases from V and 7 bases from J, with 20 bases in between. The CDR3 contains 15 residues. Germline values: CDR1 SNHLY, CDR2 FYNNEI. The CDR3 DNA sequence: TGTGCCAGCATTTCTGCGGACGCACTGGGGAATGAGCAGTTCTTC. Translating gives CASISADALGNEQFF.

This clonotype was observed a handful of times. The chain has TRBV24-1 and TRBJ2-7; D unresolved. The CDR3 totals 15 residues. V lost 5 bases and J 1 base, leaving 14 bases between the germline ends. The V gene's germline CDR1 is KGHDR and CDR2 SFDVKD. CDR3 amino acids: CATSGGILLSYEQYF. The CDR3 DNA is TGTGCCACCAGTGGAGGTATACTGTTATCCTACGAGCAGTACTTC.

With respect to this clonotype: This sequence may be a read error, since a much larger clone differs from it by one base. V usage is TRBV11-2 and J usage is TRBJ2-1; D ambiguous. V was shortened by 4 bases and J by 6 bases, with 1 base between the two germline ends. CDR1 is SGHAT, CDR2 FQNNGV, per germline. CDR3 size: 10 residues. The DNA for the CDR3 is TGTGCCAGCAGCTGCAATGAGCAGTTCTTC. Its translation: CASSCNEQFF.

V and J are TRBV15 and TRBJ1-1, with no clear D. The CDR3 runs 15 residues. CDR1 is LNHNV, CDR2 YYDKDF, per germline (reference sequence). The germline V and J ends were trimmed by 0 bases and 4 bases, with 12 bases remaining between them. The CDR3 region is CATSRDPGLGTEAFF. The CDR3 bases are TGTGCCACCAGCAGAGATCCAGGTTTAGGCACTGAAGCTTTCTTT.

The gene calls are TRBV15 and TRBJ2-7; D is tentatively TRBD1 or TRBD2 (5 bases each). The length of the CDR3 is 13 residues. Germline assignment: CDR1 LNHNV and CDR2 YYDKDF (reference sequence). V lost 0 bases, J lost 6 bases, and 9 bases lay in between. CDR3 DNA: TGTGCCACCAGCAGAGATTTTGGGGGCGAGCAGTACTTC. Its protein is CATSRDFGGEQYF.

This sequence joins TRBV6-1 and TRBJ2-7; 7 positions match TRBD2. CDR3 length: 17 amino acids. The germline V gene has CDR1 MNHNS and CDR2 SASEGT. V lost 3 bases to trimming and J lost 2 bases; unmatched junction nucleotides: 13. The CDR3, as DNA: TGTGCCAGCAGTGACCTACTAGCGCAAGAGGTCCCCTACGAGCAGTACTTC. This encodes CASSDLLAQEVPYEQYF.

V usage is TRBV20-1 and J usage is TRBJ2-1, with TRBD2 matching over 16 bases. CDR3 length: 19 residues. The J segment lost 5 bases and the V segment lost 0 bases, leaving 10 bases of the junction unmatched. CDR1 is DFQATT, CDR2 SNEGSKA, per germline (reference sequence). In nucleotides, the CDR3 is TGCAGTGCTAGAGAGACTTGGGGACTAGCGGGAGGGCTGAACAATGAGCAGTTCTTC. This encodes CSARETWGLAGGLNNEQFF.

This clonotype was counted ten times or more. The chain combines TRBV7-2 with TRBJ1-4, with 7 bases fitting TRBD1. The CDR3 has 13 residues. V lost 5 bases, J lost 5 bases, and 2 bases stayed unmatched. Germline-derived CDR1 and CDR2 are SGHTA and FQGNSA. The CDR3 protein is CASSMGQNEKLFF. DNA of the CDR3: TGTGCCAGCAGCATGGGACAGAATGAAAAACTGTTTTTT.

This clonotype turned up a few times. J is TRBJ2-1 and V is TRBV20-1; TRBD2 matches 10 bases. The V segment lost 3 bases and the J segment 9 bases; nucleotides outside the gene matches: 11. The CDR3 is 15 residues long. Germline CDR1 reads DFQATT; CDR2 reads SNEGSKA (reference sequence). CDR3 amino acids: CSASWSSGSAGEQFF. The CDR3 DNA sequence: TGCAGTGCTAGCTGGTCTAGCGGGAGTGCTGGTGAGCAGTTCTTC.

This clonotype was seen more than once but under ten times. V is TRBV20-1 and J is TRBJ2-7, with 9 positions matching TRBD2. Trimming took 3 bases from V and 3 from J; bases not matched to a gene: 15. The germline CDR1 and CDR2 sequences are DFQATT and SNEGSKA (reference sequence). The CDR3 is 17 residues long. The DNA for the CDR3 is TGCAGTGCTAGCCTAGGACGGACACGAGCGGGAGGCTACGAGCAGTACTTC. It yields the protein CSASLGRTRAGGYEQYF.